The following is a T cell receptor beta chain sequence with its context. Its target antigen remains unknown. Per-base qualities were not stored, and no clone one base away is much larger. In the germline V gene (reference sequence), CDR1 corresponds to DFQATT and CDR2 to SNEGSKA. Trimming at the junction amounts to 0 bases on V and 0 bases on J, and the germline ends lie 6 bases apart. From the cysteine up to the phenylalanine, the CDR3 has a length of 15 residues. Just CDR3 DNA is preserved here, 45 bases in frame from base 1. This sample was taken from a study of response to subunit inactivated influenza vaccine (dated by TCRdb to the late 2010s). About the investigation overall: The study used deep quantitative T cell receptor repertoire profiling to track responses to a trivalent subunit inactivated influenza vaccine.

The time point label, read with the paper, signifies: approximately 40 days after influenza vaccine administration. Libraries were made using RT-PCR. TCRdb names Illumina HiSeq 2500 as the instrument used. TCRdb reprocessed the public reads (quality trimming at Q25 with fastp, clone calling with MiXCR) and kept in-frame beta chains. Rows with one shared CDR3 protein collapse into an entry with the most common genes and DNA. Here the sample has about 480,000 distinct CDR3 sequences; around 13% occur a single time. Jointly, the top ten make up 13% of the sample. What the authors observed across the whole study: The authors proposed that each seasonal influenza vaccination may bring in only a limited number of new T cells.

The source material was PBMCs from blood, sampled 45 days after vaccination. The clonotype comes from a man aged 50 to 60 who received an inactivated influenza vaccine. Donor details come from another sample of the same person, matched by shared clones. Recombination linked TRBV20-1 to TRBJ2-6; the D gene cannot be named for sure. The sequenced DNA is TGCAGTGCTAGAGATCCGAGCTCTGGGGCCAACGTCCTGACTTTC. It encodes CSARDPSSGANVLTF.